This TCR beta chain is from a study of T cell responses to AZD1222 COVID-19 vaccine. Notes on the study in general: There were mostly white British donors and more females than males, and clonal diversity was possibly underestimated.

TCRdb's table, derived via immunoSEQ multiplex PCR, lists solely in-frame clones and lacks some. This sample has tens of thousands of clones; approximately 79% occur once, and the top ten carry 20% to 25%. Comments on this clone: Its antigen is unknown.

The CDR3 spans 13 residues. V was shortened by 2 bases and J by 6 bases, with 8 bases between the two germline ends. In germline, CDR1 is MNHEY, CDR2 SVGEGT. This chain links TRBV6-2 or TRBV6-3 with TRBJ1-5, with D uncertain. The material sequenced was peripheral blood, taken on day 0 of MenACWY control vaccination. This receptor was identified in an adult in good health. The CDR3 DNA is TGTGCCAGCAGTTACATGGTGGGTCAGCCCCAGCATTTT. Its protein product is CASSYMVGQPQHF.